The text below deals with one TCR beta chain. This clonotype was found many times. Its binding antigen is unknown. Base qualities are not provided; no much larger clone lies one nucleotide away. Ophthalmopathy patients had moderately to severely active disease, with a Clinical Activity Score of 3 or more, a NOSPECS grade of 4 or more, and a disease duration of less than 3 months. Any patient with an uncontrolled infection, another autoimmune disease, pregnancy or lactation was excluded. Diagnoses relied on clinical symptoms, serum thyroxine and TRAb, thyroid ultrasound and orbital computed tomography. PBMCs were separated from approximately 9.9 ml of fresh peripheral blood using Ficoll-Paque density gradient centrifugation. Trizol reagent was used to extract total RNA, and RNA quality was then checked on an Agilent 2100 Bioanalyzer. Amplification of TCR beta CDR3 regions was carried out from RNA transcripts. The first round of RT-PCR for the TCR CDR3 was performed with the HTBI primer set and the Qiagen OneStep RT-PCR kit. The libraries were constructed in a second round of multiplex PCR and then size-selected and purified. Paired-end sequencing of the libraries was performed with 100 bp reads on an Illumina HiSeq2000. The study's own analysis went as follows. SOAPnuke was used to process the raw data, removing reads that contained adapters or uncalled bases, had a mean Phred below 15, or lacked an exact match to the constant primer or identifier. COPE v1.2.5 was used to merge high-quality paired reads, and clonotypes were defined as unique nucleotide sequences. Clonotypes were aligned to IMGT TRBV, TRBD and TRBJ reference segments using MiTCR v1.1. Only V-J combinations with frequency above 0.0001, covering 99.2% of repertoires, were analysed. A TCS score was defined as the ratio between F50 (clonal expansion) and ExV (chaos), using BLOSUM62-based TCRdist between CDR3 peptides within each V-J. Welch's t-statistics and random forest reduced 514 V-J features to 13, which were used in a naive Bayes classifier (R e1071). Thyroid-blood repertoire similarity was quantified with the Morisita-Horn index. Using fastp trimming at Q25 and MiXCR clonotype assembly, TCRdb reanalyzed the public sequencing data and kept in-frame beta chains. For every CDR3 protein sequence, its rows merge into one entry that carries the most common genes and DNA. Clone size and V and J calls follow TCRdb, not the original study. Present in this sample are roughly 57,000 distinct CDR3 sequences, roughly 58% of which were seen just once. Of the sample, roughly 3.3% falls within the top ten clones.

The CDR1 and CDR2 encoded by the germline V gene are MDHEN and SYDVKM. The CDR3, from cysteine to phenylalanine, totals 16 residues. CDR3 DNA only is kept here, 48 bases in frame from base 1. Trimming leaves V shorter by 5 bases and J shorter by 2 bases, with the junction holding 11 bases beyond the gene matches. The record originates from a study of T cells in Graves' hyperthyroidism and ophthalmopathy (dated by TCRdb to between 2018 and 2020). Background on the whole study: Peripheral blood was sampled at the time of initial diagnosis, prior to any treatment. A discovery cohort of about 95 patients, 43 with Graves' ophthalmopathy and 55 to 65 with stable Graves' hyperthyroidism, was used to find distinguishing TCR V-J signatures. Prospective prediction of ophthalmopathy was tested in an independent validation cohort consisting of under 20 hyperthyroidism patients and about 17 patients who later progressed to ophthalmopathy. For training and testing, the 100 or so patients in the discovery cohort were randomly divided in a 7:3 ratio. In addition, the study compared T-cell repertoires in thyroid tissue and in blood from roughly six Graves' hyperthyroidism patients. Following sampling, methimazole starting at 30 mg daily was given to hyperthyroidism patients, and high-dose intravenous methylprednisolone was given to ophthalmopathy patients. The paper reports TCR Vbeta CDR3 sequencing of 130 to 150 peripheral blood samples: approximately 43 ophthalmopathy, 70 to 85 hyperthyroidism and around 17 progressor patients. What the work shows at the level of the full study, not this receptor alone: In cross-validation, a model built on a 13 V-J signature told ophthalmopathy apart from stable hyperthyroidism with about 90% sensitivity and 81% to 82% specificity, and in testing the same model reached 80%/75%. Most expanded thyroid clonotypes (frequency above 0.001) were also detected in blood, a finding suggesting that blood repertoires may reflect thyroid immune responses. In validation, progression to ophthalmopathy was predicted by the model with nearly 71% sensitivity and roughly 76% specificity, a median of roughly 6 months before onset. Sample size was not statistically predetermined, and blinding of investigators to group allocation was not performed.

This receptor chain uses TRBV28 and TRBJ2-5; 7 middle bases align to TRBD2. This TCR derives from a woman aged 55-70 years with Graves' ophthalmopathy. Material: blood. The nucleotide sequence reads TGTGCCAGCAGTCCAGTCCTAGCGGAGACACAAGAGACCCAGTACTTC. It specifies CASSPVLAETQETQYF.